Detailed here is one T cell receptor beta chain. V lost 6 bases and J lost 5; bases outside the gene matches: 11. The CDR3 is 15 residues long. Germline CDR1 reads MDHEN; CDR2 reads SYDVKM. Here immunoSEQ multiplex PCR was the method, and the copy in TCRdb shows in-frame clones only, minus some. The data contain a few hundred thousand clones, 86% of them singletons. The data stem from a study of blood T cell repertoires in COVID-19. The receptor comes from a woman between 18 and 29 years old who had recovered from COVID-19. The genes are TRBV28 and TRBJ1-2; 8 nucleotides line up with TRBD1. Sequencing used PBMCs or T cells enriched from blood (not recorded which). CDR3 in amino acids: CASSELGTGRYGYTF. In DNA form, the CDR3 reads TGTGCCAGCAGCGAACTCGGGACAGGAAGGTATGGCTACACCTTC.